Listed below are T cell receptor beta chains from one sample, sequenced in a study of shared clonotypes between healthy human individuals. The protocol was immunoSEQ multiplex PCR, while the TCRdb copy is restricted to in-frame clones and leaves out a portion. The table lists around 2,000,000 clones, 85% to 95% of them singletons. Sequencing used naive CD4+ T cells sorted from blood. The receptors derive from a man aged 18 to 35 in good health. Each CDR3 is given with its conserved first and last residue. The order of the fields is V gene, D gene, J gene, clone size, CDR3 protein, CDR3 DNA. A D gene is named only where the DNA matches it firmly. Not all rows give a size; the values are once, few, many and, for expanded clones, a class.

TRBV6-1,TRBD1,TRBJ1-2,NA,CASRPQGARDGYTF,TGTGCCAGCAGACCACAGGGGGCGCGTGATGGCTACACCTTC
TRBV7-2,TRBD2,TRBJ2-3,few,CASSLGLAGADTQYF,TGTGCCAGCAGCTTAGGACTAGCGGGGGCAGATACGCAGTATTTT
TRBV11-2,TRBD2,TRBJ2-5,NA,CASSFPGGARETQYF,TGTGCCAGCAGCTTCCCGGGGGGGGCGAGGGAGACCCAGTACTTC
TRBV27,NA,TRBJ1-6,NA,CASSLTGRWSSYNSPLHF,TGTGCCAGCAGTTTAACGGGACGGTGGAGCTCCTATAATTCACCCCTCCACTTT
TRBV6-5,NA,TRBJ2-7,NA,CASSSLGSEQYF,TGTGCCAGCAGTTCTCTGGGGAGCGAGCAGTACTTC
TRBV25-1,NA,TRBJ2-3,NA,CASSEINTDTQYF,TGTGCCAGCAGTGAAATCAACACAGATACGCAGTATTTT
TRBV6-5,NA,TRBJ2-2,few,CASSYSQGRGELFF,TGTGCCAGCAGTTACTCGCAGGGGAGAGGGGAGCTGTTTTTT
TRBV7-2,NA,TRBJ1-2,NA,CASSLAKTYGYTF,TGTGCCAGCAGCTTAGCCAAGACGTATGGCTACACCTTC
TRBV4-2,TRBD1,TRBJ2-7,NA,CASIGTGGGLAGEYPYEQYF,TGTGCCAGCATCGGGACAGGGGGCGGGCTAGCGGGAGAATACCCCTACGAGCAGTACTTC
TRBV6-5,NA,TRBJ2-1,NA,CASARDSNEQFF,TGTGCCAGCGCAAGGGATTCCAATGAGCAGTTCTTC
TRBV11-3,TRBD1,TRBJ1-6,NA,CASSGSGTANSPLHF,TGTGCCAGCAGCGGGTCCGGGACAGCTAATTCACCCCTCCACTTT
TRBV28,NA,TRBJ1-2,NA,CASSLGRNYGYTF,TGTGCCAGCAGTCTCGGACGGAACTATGGCTACACCTTC
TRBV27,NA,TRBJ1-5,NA,CASSSIGGVGQPQHF,TGTGCCAGCAGTTCCATTGGGGGGGTTGGTCAGCCCCAGCATTTT
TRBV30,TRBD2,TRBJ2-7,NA,CAWNRLAGGYEQYF,TGTGCCTGGAATCGACTAGCCGGGGGCTACGAGCAGTACTTC
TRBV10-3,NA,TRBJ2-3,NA,CAISSLTDTQYF,TGTGCCATCAGTTCCCTTACAGATACGCAGTATTTT
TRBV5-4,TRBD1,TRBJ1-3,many,CASSGGQDSGNTIYF,TGTGCCAGCAGCGGGGGACAGGACTCCGGAAACACCATATATTTT
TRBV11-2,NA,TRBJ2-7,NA,CASSLRTAYEQYF,TGTGCCAGCTCCCTTAGGACAGCCTACGAGCAGTACTTC
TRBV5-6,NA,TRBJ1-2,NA,CASSLASAGSYTF,TGTGCCAGCAGCTTGGCATCGGCAGGGAGCTACACCTTC
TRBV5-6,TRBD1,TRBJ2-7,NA,CASSLPGQQSSYEQYF,TGTGCCAGCAGCTTGCCGGGACAGCAGAGCTCCTACGAGCAGTACTTC
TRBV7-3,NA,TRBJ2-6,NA,CASSLISGANVLTF,TGTGCCAGCAGCTTAATATCTGGGGCCAACGTCCTGACTTTC
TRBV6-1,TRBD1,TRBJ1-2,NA,CASEGQGVGYTF,TGTGCCTCCGAGGGGCAGGGGGTTGGCTACACCTTC
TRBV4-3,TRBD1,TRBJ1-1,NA,CASSQDFGQGWSEAFF,TGCGCCAGCAGCCAAGATTTCGGACAGGGCTGGAGTGAAGCTTTCTTT
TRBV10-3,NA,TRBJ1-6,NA,CAISAWGAPNSPLHF,TGTGCCATCAGTGCTTGGGGAGCCCCTAATTCACCCCTCCACTTT
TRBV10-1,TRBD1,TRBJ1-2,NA,CASRSGTAPFPADYTF,TGCGCCAGCAGATCCGGGACAGCGCCTTTTCCTGCTGACTACACCTTC
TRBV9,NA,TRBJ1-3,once,CASSARIQVTGNTIYF,TGTGCCAGCAGCGCTAGGATACAGGTTACTGGAAACACCATATATTTT
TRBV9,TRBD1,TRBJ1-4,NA,CASSVDPGGLNEKLFF,TGTGCCAGCAGCGTAGACCCAGGGGGGTTGAATGAAAAACTGTTTTTT
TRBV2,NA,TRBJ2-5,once,CASSEGSGRGETQYF,TGTGCCAGCAGTGAGGGCTCGGGCAGGGGAGAGACCCAGTACTTC
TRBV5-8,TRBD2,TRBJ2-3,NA,CASSLNPRTSGNTDTQYF,TGTGCCAGCAGCTTGAATCCTCGGACTAGCGGGAACACAGATACGCAGTATTTT
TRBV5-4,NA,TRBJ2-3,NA,CASTERAGPTDTQYF,TGTGCCAGCACCGAGAGAGCGGGCCCCACAGATACGCAGTATTTT
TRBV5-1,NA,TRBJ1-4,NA,CASSGGRLSEKLFF,TGCGCCAGCAGCGGTGGACGGTTAAGCGAAAAACTGTTTTTT
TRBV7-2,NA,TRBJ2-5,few,CASSFSGSQETQYF,TGTGCCAGCAGCTTTAGCGGAAGCCAAGAGACCCAGTACTTC
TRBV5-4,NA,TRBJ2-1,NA,CASSLPGLDDNEQFF,TGTGCCAGCAGTTTACCGGGACTGGATGACAATGAGCAGTTCTTC
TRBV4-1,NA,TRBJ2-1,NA,CASSQEGYRVENEQFF,TGCGCCAGCAGCCAAGAAGGCTACAGGGTCGAAAATGAGCAGTTCTTC
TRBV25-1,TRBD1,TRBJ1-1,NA,CASSGGGGTEAFF,TGTGCCAGCAGTGGAGGGGGCGGGACTGAAGCTTTCTTT
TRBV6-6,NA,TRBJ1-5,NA,CASMEAGENQPQHF,TGTGCCAGCATGGAGGCAGGAGAAAATCAGCCCCAGCATTTT
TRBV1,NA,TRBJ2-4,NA,CTSSQAGGFSSGSLAKNIQYF,TGCACCAGCAGCCAAGCAGGGGGCTTTTCATCGGGTAGTCTAGCCAAAAACATTCAGTACTTC
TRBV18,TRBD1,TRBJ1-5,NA,CASSPRDSDNQPQHF,TGTGCCAGCTCACCCCGGGACAGCGACAATCAGCCCCAGCATTTT
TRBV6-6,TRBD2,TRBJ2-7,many,CASSLQAGVLSYEQYF,TGTGCCAGCAGCCTCCAAGCGGGAGTCCTCTCCTACGAGCAGTACTTC
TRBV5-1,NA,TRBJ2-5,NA,CASSWSGETQYF,TGCGCCAGCAGCTGGAGCGGGGAGACCCAGTACTTC
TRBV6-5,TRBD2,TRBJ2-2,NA,CASSLEGGPTGELFF,TGTGCCAGCAGTTTGGAGGGAGGGCCGACCGGGGAGCTGTTTTTT
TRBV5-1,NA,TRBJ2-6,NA,CASSPSGAVVGANVLTF,TGCGCCAGTTCTCCTTCGGGGGCCGTCGTAGGGGCCAACGTCCTGACTTTC
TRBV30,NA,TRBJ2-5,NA,CAWSLMGARETQYF,TGTGCCTGGAGCTTGATGGGAGCCAGGGAGACCCAGTACTTC